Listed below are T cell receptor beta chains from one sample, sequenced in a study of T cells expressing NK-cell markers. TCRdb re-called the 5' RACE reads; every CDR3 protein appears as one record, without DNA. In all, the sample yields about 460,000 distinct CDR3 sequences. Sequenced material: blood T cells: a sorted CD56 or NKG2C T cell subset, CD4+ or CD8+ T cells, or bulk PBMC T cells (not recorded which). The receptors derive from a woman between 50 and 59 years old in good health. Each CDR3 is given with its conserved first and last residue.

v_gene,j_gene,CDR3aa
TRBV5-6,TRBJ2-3,CASSFNYGTDTQYF
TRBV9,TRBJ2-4,CASSRGQGGNIQYF
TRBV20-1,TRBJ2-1,CSAISPLTSANEQFF
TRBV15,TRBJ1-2,CATSRDLSGSHYGYTF
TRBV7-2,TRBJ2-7,CASSLWEGPEQYF
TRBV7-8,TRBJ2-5,CASSTRPRGVGETQYF
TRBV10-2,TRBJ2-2,CASDELAGPVGELFF
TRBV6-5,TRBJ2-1,CASSYGLGKSNEQFF
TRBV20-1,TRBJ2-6,CSASGRAFGANVLTF
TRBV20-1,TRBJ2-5,CSASPPDWYQETQYF
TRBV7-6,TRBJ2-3,CASSLGAGGPTDTQYF
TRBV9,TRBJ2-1,CASSVGTDYNEQFF
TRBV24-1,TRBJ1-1,CATSDPTVAFEAFF
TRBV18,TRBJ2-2,CASSRGTGDTGELFF
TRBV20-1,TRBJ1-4,CSARDRGQGSEKLFF
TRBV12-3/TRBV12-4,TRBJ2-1,CASSFSASGADYYNEQFF
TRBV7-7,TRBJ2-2,CASSMIGPTTGELFF
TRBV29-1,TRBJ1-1,CSVRPTQGGTEAFF
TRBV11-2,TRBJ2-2,CASSGGTSTSGELFF
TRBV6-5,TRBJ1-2,CASSKSPGGTIGKGYTF
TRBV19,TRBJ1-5,CASSIVRGGQPQHF
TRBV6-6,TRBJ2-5,CASSYLGSSETQYF